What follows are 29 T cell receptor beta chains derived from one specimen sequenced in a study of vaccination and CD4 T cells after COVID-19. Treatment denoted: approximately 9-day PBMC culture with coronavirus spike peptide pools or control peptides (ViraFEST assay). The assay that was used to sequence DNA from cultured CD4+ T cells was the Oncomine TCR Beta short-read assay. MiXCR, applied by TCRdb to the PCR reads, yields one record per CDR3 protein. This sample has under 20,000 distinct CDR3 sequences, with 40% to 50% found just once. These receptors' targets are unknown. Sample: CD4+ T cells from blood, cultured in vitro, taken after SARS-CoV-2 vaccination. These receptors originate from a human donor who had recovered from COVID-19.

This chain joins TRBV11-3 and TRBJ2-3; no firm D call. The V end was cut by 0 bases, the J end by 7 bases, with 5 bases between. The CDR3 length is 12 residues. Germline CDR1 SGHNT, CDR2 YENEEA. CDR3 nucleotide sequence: TGTGCCAGCAGCTTAGAGGCTTATACGCAGTATTTT. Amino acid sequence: CASSLEAYTQYF. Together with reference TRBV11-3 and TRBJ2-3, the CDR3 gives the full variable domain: EAGVVQSPRYKIIEKKQPVAFWCNPISGHNTLYWYLQNLGQGPELLIRYENEEAVDDSQLPKDRFSAERLKGVDSTLKIQPAELGDSAVYLCASSLEAYTQYFGPGTRLTVL.

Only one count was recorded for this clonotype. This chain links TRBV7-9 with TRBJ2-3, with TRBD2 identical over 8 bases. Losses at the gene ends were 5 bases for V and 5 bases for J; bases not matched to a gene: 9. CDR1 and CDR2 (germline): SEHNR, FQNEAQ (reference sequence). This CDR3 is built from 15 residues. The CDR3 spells CASSPSGLGGDTQYF. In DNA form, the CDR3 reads TGTGCCAGCAGCCCTTCGGGACTAGGGGGAGATACGCAGTATTTT.

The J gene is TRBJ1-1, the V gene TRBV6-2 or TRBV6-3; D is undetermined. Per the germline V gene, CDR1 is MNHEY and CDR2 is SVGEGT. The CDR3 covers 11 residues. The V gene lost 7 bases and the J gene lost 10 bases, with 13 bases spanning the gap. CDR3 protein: CASTSAGRAFF. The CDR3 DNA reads TGTGCCAGCACCTCGGCCGGGAGAGCTTTCTTT.

CDR3 protein: CASSVDRGSYEQYF. In nucleotides, the CDR3 is TGTGCCAGCAGCGTAGATCGAGGTTCCTACGAGCAGTACTTC. The chain combines TRBV9 with TRBJ2-7; D remains unclear. Germline CDR1 and CDR2: SGDLS and YYNGEE. V was pared by 0 bases and J by 1 base, with 8 bases between. This CDR3 has 14 residues.

This chain's CDR3 is CASSYSSRGGMAFF. CDR3 bases: TGTGCCAGCAGTTACTCATCTCGAGGCGGGATGGCTTTCTTT. The chain has TRBV6-5 and TRBJ1-1; D is uncertain. Per germline, CDR1 MNHEY and CDR2 SVGAGI. V was shortened by 0 bases and J by 11 bases, with 16 bases between the two germline ends. This CDR3 has 14 amino acids.

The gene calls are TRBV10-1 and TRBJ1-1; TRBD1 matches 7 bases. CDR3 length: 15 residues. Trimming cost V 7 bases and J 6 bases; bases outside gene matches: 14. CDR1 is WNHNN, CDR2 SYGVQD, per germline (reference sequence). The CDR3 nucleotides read TGCGCCAGCATTGTTCCAGGGGGAAGGTACGCTGAAGCTTTCTTT. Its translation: CASIVPGGRYAEAFF.

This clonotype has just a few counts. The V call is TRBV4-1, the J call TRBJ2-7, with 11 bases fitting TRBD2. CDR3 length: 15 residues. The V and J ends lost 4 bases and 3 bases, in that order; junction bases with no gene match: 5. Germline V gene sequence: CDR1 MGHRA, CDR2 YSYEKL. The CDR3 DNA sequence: TGCGCCAGCAGCCGCCGGACTAGCGGGCTCTACGAGCAGTACTTC. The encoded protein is CASSRRTSGLYEQYF.

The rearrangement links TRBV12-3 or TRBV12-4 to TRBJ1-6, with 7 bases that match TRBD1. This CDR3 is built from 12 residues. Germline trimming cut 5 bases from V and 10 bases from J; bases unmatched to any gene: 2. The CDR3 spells CASSTGESPLHF. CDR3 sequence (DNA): TGTGCCAGCAGTACAGGGGAATCACCCCTCCACTTT.

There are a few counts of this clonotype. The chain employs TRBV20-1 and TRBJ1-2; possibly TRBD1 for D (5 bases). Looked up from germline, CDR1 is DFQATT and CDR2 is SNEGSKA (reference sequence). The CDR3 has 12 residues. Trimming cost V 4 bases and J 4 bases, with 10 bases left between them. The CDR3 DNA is TGCAGTGCTAACCGGGACCGCTATGGCTACACCTTC. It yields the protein CSANRDRYGYTF.

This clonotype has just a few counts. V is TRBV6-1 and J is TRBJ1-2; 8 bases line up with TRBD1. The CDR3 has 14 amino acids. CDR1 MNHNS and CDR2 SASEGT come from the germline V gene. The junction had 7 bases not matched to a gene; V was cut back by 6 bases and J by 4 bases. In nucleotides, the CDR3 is TGTGCCAGCAGCCCCGGACAGGGCAGCTATGGCTACACCTTC. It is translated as CASSPGQGSYGYTF.

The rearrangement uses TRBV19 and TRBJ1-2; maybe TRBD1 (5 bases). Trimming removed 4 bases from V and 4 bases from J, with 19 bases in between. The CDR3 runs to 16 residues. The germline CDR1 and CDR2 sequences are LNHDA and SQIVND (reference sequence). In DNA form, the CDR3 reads TGTGCCAGTAGTACCAACCAGGGCACGCGGGGCTATGGCTACACCTTC. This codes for CASSTNQGTRGYGYTF.

The CDR3 loop is CASRGGSYNEQFF. The CDR3 DNA reads as TGTGCCAGCAGAGGGGGCTCTTACAATGAGCAGTTCTTC. The chain couples TRBV6-2 or TRBV6-3 to TRBJ2-1; TRBD1 matches at 7 bases. The CDR3 is made up of 13 amino acids. J lost 4 bases, V lost 6 bases, and 3 bases had no gene match. The germline CDR1 and CDR2 sequences are MNHEY and SVGEGT.

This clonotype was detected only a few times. The CDR3 is CASRGQVNTEAFF. CDR3 nucleotide sequence: TGTGCCAGCAGAGGACAGGTGAACACTGAAGCTTTCTTT. The gene calls are TRBV7-3 and TRBJ1-1, with TRBD1 matching 7 bases. Germline CDR1 and CDR2: SGHTA and FQGTGA. V lost 6 bases to trimming and J lost 0 bases; unmatched junction nucleotides: 1. The CDR3 is 13 amino acids. Full variable domain (remainder filled in from reference TRBV7-3 and TRBJ1-1): GAGVSQTPSNKVTEKGKYVELRCDPISGHTALYWYRQSLGQGPEFLIYFQGTGAADDSGLPNDRFFAVRPEGSVSTLKIQRTERGDSAVYLCASRGQVNTEAFFGQGTRLTVV.

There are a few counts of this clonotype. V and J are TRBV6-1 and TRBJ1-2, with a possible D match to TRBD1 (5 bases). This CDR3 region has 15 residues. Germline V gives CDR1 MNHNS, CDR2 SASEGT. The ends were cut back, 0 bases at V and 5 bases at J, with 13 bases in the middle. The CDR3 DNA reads TGTGCCAGCAGTGAAGCTGGGGCGCCGGGGTATGGCTACACCTTC. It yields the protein CASSEAGAPGYGYTF.

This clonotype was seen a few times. The CDR3 sequence is CASNLRSGVQETQYF. The CDR3, as DNA: TGTGCCAGCAACCTCCGTAGCGGAGTCCAAGAGACCCAGTACTTC. The chain combines TRBV12-3 or TRBV12-4 with TRBJ2-5, with TRBD2 as a possible D gene (6 bases). V dropped 7 bases and J dropped 1 base, with 16 bases sitting between them. This CDR3 is 15 amino acids long.

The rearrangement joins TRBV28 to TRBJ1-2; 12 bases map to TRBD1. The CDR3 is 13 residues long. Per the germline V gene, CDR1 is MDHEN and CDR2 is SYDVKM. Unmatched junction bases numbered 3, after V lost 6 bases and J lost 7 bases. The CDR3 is CASRGTGGGGYTF. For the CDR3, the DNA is TGTGCCAGCAGAGGGACAGGGGGCGGTGGCTACACCTTC.

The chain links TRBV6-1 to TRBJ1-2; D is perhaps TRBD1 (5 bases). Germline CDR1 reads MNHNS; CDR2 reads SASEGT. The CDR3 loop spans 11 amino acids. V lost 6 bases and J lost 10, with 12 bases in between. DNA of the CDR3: TGTGCCAGCAGGGCAGGGAGAATCTACACCTTC. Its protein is CASRAGRIYTF.

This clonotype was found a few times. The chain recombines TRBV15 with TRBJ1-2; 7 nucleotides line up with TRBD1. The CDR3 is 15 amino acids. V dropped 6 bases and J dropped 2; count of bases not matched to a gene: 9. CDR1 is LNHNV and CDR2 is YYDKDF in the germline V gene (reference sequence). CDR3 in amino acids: CATRKDRSINYGYTF. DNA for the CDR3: TGTGCCACCAGGAAGGACAGGTCAATAAACTATGGCTACACCTTC.

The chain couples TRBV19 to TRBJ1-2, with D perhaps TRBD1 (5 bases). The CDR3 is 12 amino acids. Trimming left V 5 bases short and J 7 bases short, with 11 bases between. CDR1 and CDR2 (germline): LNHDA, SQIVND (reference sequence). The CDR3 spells CASSPPGVGYTF. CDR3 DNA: TGTGCCAGTAGTCCCCCGGGGGTTGGCTACACCTTC.

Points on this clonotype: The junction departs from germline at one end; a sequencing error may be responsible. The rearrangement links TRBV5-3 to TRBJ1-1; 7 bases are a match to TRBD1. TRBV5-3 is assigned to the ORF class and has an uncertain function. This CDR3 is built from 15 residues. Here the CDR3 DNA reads TGTGCCAGCAGCTCTGAGGGGGCGCTGGGCACTGAAGCTTTCTTT. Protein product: CASSSEGALGTEAFF.

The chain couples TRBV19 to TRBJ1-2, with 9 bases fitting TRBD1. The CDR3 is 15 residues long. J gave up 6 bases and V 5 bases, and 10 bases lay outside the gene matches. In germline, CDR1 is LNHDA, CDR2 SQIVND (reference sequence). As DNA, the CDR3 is TGTGCCAGTAGTCCCGTGGACAGGGGCTGGCATGGCTACACCTTC. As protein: CASSPVDRGWHGYTF. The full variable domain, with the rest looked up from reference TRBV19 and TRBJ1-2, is DGGITQSPKYLFRKEGQNVTLSCEQNLNHDAMYWYRQDPGQGLRLIYYSQIVNDFQKGDIAEGYSVSREKKESFPLTVTSAQKNPTAFYLCASSPVDRGWHGYTFGSGTRLTVV.

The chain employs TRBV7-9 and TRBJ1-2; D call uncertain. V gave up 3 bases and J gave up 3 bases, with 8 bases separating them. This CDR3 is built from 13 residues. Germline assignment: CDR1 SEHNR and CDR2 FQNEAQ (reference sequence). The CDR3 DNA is TGTGCCAGCAGCTTGCTTTTCCACTATGGCTACACCTTC. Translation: CASSLLFHYGYTF.

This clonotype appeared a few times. CDR3 residues: CASSLDGTDTQYF. DNA for the CDR3: TGTGCCAGCAGCCTAGACGGCACAGATACGCAGTATTTT. The chain uses TRBV6-2 or TRBV6-3 and TRBJ2-3; D gene ambiguous. This CDR3 has 13 residues. Germline V gene data show CDR1 as MNHEY and CDR2 as SVGEGT. V was shortened by 6 bases and J by 1 base, with 8 bases between the two germline ends.

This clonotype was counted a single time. DNA of the CDR3: TGTGCCAGCAGCCCAAGAGGGGGACAGGGGACAAATGAGCAGTTCTTC. This gives the protein CASSPRGGQGTNEQFF. This chain links TRBV11-3 with TRBJ2-1; 10 nucleotides align to TRBD1. V was pared by 5 bases and J by 7 bases, with 11 bases of the junction left unmatched. Germline V gene data show CDR1 as SGHNT and CDR2 as YENEEA. The CDR3 has 16 amino acids.

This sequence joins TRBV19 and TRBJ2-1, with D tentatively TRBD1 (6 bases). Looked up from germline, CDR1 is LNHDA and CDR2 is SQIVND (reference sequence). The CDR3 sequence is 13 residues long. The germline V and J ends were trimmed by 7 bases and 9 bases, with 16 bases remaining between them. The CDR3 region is CASTKTRGGEQFF. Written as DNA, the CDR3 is TGTGCCAGTACGAAAACCCGAGGGGGTGAGCAGTTCTTC.

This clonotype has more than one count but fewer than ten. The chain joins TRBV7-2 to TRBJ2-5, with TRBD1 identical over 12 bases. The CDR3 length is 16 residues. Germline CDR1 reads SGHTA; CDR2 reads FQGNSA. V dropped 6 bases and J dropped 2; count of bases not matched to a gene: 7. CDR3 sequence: CASRPWDRGRQETQYF. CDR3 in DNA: TGTGCCAGCAGGCCTTGGGACAGGGGGCGACAAGAGACCCAGTACTTC. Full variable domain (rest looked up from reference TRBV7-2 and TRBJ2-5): GAGVSQSPSNKVTEKGKDVELRCDPISGHTALYWYRQSLGQGLEFLIYFQGNSAPDKSGLPSDRFSAERTGGSVSTLTIQRTQQEDSAVYLCASRPWDRGRQETQYFGPGTRLLVL.

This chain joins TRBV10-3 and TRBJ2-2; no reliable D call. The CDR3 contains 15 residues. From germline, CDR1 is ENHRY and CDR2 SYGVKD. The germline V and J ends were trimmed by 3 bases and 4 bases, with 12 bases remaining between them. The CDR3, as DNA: TGTGCCATCAGTGATGGGCAGTCTATCACCGGGGAGCTGTTTTTT. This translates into CAISDGQSITGELFF.

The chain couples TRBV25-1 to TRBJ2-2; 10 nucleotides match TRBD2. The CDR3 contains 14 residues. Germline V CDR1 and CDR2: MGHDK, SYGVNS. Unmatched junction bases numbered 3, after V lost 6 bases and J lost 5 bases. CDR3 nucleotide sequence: TGTGCCAGCAGAGCGGGGGGGCAAACCGGGGAGCTGTTTTTT. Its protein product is CASRAGGQTGELFF.

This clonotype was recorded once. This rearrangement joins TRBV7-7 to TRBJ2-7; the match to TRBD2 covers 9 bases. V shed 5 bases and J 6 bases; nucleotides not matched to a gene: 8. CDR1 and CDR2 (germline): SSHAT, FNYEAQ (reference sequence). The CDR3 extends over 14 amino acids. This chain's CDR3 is CASSPPGTSSEQYF. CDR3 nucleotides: TGTGCCAGCAGCCCACCCGGGACTAGCTCCGAGCAGTACTTC.